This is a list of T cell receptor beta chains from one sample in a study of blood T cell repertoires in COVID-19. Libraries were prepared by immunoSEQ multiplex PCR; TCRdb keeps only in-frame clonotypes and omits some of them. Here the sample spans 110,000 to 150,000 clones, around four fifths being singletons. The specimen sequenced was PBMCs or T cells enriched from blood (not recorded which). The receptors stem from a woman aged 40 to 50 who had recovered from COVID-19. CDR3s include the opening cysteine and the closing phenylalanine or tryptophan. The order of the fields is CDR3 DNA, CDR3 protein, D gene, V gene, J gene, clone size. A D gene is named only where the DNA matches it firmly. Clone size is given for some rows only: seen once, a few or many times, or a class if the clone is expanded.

CDR3 DNA: TGTGCCAGCAGCTTCGCGGGACTAAATTTCGAGCAGTACTTC
CDR3 protein: CASSFAGLNFEQYF
D gene: TRBD2
V gene: TRBV11-2
J gene: TRBJ2-7
clone size: .

CDR3 DNA: TGTGCCAGCAGCCGAGGTTTGAAGCCCCAGCATTTT
CDR3 protein: CASSRGLKPQHF
D gene: .
V gene: TRBV2
J gene: TRBJ1-5
clone size: few

CDR3 DNA: TGTGCCAGCAGCGCGGGGACAGATGTCTATGGCTACACCTTC
CDR3 protein: CASSAGTDVYGYTF
D gene: TRBD1
V gene: TRBV9
J gene: TRBJ1-2
clone size: .

CDR3 DNA: TGCGCCAGTCGTGAGACCCAGGTAGGTGAAGCTTTCTTT
CDR3 protein: CASRETQVGEAFF
D gene: .
V gene: TRBV5-1
J gene: TRBJ1-1
clone size: .

CDR3 DNA: TGCGCCAGCAGCTTGGACTCCAGACATGCTGAAGCTTTCTTT
CDR3 protein: CASSLDSRHAEAFF
D gene: .
V gene: TRBV5-1
J gene: TRBJ1-1
clone size: .

CDR3 DNA: TGTGCCAGTAGTATTATGAGGACCCGGGGTTTTGTCACAGATACGCAGTATTTT
CDR3 protein: CASSIMRTRGFVTDTQYF
D gene: .
V gene: TRBV19
J gene: TRBJ2-3
clone size: .

CDR3 DNA: TGTGCCAGCAGCGCCGGCGTAGGGGATTCCTACGAGCAGTACTTC
CDR3 protein: CASSAGVGDSYEQYF
D gene: .
V gene: TRBV7-9
J gene: TRBJ2-7
clone size: .

CDR3 DNA: TGTGCCAGCATGGACAGTTATAATTCACCCCTCCACTTT
CDR3 protein: CASMDSYNSPLHF
D gene: .
V gene: TRBV27
J gene: TRBJ1-6
clone size: once

CDR3 DNA: TGTGCCAGCAGCCAACAACAGGGCGGAGACACTGAAGCTTTCTTT
CDR3 protein: CASSQQQGGDTEAFF
D gene: .
V gene: TRBV4-2
J gene: TRBJ1-1
clone size: .

CDR3 DNA: TGTGCCAGCAGCCAAGCCATGACAGGGAAATTTTTGTCACCCCTCCACTTT
CDR3 protein: CASSQAMTGKFLSPLHF
D gene: TRBD1
V gene: TRBV3-1/TRBV3-2
J gene: TRBJ1-6
clone size: .

CDR3 DNA: TGTGCCAGCAGCCAAGAGAGGTACGGGGACGAGCAGTACTTC
CDR3 protein: CASSQERYGDEQYF
D gene: .
V gene: TRBV14
J gene: TRBJ2-7
clone size: .

CDR3 DNA: TGTGCCAGCAGCGTAGAGGGCAGGGGGCAATGGGAGCTGTTTTTT
CDR3 protein: CASSVEGRGQWELFF
D gene: TRBD1
V gene: TRBV9
J gene: TRBJ2-2
clone size: .

CDR3 DNA: TGTGCCAGCAGCTTACAGAGCGGGCCCTACAATGAGCAGTTCTTC
CDR3 protein: CASSLQSGPYNEQFF
D gene: .
V gene: TRBV11-2
J gene: TRBJ2-1
clone size: .

CDR3 DNA: TGTGCCAGTAGTATCCAGGGAGGTACTGAAGCTTTCTTT
CDR3 protein: CASSIQGGTEAFF
D gene: .
V gene: TRBV19
J gene: TRBJ1-1
clone size: once

CDR3 DNA: TGTGCCACCCATGACGGGATCGGTGAAGCTTTCTTT
CDR3 protein: CATHDGIGEAFF
D gene: .
V gene: TRBV10-3
J gene: TRBJ1-1
clone size: .

CDR3 DNA: TGTGCCAGCAGCTCTAGAAGGTCCGTTGGGTCTTACGCAGATACGCAGTATTTT
CDR3 protein: CASSSRRSVGSYADTQYF
D gene: .
V gene: TRBV7-8
J gene: TRBJ2-3
clone size: .